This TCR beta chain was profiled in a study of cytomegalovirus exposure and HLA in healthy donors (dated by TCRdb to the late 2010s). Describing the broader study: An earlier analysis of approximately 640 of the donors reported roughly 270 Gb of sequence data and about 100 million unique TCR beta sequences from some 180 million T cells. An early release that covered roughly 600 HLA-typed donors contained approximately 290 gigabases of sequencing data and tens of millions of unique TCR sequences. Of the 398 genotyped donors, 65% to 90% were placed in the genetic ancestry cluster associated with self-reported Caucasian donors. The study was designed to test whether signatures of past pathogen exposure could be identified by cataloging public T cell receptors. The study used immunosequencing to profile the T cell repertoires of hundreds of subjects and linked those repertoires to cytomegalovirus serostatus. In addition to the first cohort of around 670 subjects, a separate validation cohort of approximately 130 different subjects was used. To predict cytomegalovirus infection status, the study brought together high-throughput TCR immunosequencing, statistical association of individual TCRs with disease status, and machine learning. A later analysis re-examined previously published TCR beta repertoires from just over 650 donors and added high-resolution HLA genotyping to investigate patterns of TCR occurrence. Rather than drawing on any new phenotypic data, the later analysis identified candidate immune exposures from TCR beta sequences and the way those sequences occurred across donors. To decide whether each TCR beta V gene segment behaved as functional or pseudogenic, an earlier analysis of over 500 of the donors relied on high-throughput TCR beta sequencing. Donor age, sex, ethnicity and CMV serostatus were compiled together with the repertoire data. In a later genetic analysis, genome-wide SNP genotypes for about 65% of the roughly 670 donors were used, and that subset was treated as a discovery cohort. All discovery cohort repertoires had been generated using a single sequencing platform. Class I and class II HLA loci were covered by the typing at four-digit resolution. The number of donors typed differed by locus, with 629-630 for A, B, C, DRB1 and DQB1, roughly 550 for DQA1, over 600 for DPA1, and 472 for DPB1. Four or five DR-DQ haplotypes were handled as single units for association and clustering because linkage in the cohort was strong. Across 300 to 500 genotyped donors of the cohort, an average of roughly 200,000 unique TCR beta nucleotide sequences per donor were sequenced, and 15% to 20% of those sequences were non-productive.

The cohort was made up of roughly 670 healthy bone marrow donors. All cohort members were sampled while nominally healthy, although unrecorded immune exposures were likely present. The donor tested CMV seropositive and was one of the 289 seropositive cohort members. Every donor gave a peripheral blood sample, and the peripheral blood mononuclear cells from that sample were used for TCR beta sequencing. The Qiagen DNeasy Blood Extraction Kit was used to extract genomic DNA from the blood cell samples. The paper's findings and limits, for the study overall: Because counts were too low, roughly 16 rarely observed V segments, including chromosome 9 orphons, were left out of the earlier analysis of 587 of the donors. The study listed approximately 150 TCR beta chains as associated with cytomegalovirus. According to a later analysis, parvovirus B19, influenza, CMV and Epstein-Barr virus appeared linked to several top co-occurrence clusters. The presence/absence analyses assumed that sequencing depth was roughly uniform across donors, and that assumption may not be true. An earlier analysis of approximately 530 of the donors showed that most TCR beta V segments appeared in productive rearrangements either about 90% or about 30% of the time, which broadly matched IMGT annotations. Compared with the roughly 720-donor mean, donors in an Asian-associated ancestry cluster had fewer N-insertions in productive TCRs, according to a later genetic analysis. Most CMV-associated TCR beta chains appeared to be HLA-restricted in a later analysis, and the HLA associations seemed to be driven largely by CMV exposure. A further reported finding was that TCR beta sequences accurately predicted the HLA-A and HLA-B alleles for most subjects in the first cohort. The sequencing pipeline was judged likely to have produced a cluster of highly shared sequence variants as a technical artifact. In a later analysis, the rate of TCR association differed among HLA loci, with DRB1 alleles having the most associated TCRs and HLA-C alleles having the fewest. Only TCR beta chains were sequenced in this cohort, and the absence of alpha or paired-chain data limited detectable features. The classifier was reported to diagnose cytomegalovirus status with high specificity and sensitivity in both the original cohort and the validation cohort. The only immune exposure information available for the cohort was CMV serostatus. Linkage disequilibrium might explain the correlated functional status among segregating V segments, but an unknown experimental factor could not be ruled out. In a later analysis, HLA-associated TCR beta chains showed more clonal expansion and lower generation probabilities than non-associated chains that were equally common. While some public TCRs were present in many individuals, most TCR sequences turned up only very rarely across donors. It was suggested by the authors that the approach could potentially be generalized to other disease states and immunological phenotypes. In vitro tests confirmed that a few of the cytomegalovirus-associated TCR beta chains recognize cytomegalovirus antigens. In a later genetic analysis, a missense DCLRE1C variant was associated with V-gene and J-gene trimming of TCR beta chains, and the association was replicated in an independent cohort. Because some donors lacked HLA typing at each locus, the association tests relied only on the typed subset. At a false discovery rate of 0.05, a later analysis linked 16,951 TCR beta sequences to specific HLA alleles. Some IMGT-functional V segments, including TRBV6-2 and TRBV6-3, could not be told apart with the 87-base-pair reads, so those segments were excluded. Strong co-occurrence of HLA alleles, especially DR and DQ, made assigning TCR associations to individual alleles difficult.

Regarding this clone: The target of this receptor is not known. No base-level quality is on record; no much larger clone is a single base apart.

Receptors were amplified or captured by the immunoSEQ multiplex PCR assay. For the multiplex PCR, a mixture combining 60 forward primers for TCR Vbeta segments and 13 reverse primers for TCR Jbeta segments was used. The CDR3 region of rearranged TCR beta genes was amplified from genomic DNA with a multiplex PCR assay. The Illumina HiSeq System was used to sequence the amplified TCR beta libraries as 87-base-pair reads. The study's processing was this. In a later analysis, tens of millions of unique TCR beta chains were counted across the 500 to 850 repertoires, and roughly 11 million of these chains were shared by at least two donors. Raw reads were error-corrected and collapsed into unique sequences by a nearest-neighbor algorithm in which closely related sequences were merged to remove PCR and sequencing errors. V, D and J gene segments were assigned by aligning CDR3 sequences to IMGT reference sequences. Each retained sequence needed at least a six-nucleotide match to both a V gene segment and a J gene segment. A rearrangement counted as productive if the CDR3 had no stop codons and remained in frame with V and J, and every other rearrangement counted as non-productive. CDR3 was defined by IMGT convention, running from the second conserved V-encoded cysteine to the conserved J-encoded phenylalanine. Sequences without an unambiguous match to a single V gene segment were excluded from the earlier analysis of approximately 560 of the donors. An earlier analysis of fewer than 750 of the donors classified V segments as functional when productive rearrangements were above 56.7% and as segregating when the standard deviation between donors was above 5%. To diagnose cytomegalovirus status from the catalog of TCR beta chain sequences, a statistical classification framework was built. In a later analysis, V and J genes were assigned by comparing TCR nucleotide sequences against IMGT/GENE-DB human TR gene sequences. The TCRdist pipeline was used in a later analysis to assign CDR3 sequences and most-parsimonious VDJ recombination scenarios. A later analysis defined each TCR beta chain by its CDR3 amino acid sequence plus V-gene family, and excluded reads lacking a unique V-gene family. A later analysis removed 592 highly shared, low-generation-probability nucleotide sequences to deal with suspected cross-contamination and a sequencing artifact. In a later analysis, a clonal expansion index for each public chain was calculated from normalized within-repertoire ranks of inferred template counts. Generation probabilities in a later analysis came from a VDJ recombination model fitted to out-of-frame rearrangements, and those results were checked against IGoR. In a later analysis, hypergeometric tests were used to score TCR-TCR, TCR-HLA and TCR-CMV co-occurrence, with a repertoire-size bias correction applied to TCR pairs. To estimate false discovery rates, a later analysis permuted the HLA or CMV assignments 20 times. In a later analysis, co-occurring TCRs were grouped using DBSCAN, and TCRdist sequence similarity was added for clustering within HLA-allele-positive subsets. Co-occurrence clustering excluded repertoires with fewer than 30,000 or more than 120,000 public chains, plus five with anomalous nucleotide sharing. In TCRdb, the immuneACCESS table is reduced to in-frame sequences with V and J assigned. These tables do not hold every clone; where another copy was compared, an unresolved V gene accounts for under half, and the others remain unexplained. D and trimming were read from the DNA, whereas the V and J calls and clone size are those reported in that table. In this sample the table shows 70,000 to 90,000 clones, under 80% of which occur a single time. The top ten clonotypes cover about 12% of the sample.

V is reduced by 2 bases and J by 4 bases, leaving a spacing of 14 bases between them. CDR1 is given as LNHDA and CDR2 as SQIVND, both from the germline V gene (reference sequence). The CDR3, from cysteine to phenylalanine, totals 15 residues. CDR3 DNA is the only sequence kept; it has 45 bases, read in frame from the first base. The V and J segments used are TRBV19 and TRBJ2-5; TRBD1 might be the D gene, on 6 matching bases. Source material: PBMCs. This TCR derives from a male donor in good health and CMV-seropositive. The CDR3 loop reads CASSISQGPGETQYF. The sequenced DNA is TGTGCCAGTAGTATATCCCAGGGGCCGGGAGAGACCCAGTACTTC.